The sequence of this T cell receptor (beta chain) was determined in a study of breast tumors, draining lymph nodes, adjacent tissues. TCRdb recomputed calls from the multiplex PCR reads with MiXCR, one row per CDR3 protein. The sample consists of approximately 250,000 distinct CDR3 sequences, roughly a third of them appearing once. This CDR3 has 15 amino acids. The V gene lost 5 bases and the J gene lost 3 bases, with 16 bases spanning the gap. Germline V gene data show CDR1 as SGHVS and CDR2 as FQNEAQ. Samples came from axillary lymph nodes draining the breast cancer. The material sequenced was axillary lymph node tissue. This TCR was sampled from a female donor with breast cancer. Some clones in this sample may be carry-over from other donors' samples. The chain is built from TRBV7-8 and TRBJ1-2; D is possibly TRBD1 (5 bases). This CDR3 is CASSPDGGGHYGYTF. The CDR3 DNA reads TGTGCCAGCAGCCCGGATGGGGGGGGACACTATGGCTACACCTTC.